One and the same sample provided the 3 T cell receptor beta chains below, sequenced in a study of blood T cell repertoires in COVID-19. Generated by immunoSEQ multiplex PCR, the TCRdb table keeps only in-frame clones and is missing some. This sample yields hundreds of thousands of clones, of which about 90% are seen a single time; about 3.5% belongs to the top ten. The sequencing sample was made of PBMCs or T cells enriched from blood (not recorded which). These receptors all stem from a woman aged 40-49 years with acute COVID-19.

The chain has TRBV5-6 and TRBJ2-1; tentatively, D is TRBD2 (6 bases). V lost 2 bases to trimming and J lost 9 bases, with 15 bases between them. The CDR3 sequence is 14 residues long. In germline, CDR1 is SGHDT, CDR2 YYEEEE. The chain's CDR3 is CASSFTGVEFEQFF. CDR3 DNA: TGTGCCAGCAGCTTTACGGGAGTCGAATTTGAGCAGTTCTTC.

The chain is built from TRBV30 and TRBJ1-5; D uncertain. There are 17 residues in the CDR3. Germline V CDR1 and CDR2: GTSNPN, SVGIG (reference sequence). Trimming took 0 bases from V and 2 from J, leaving 17 bases between them. In DNA form, the CDR3 reads TGTGCCTGGAGTGTACGACGAGGGCTCGGTGGCAATCAGCCCCAGCATTTT. Translating it yields CAWSVRRGLGGNQPQHF.

The chain has TRBV7-3 and TRBJ2-1; 11 nucleotides match TRBD2. Germline values: CDR1 SGHTA, CDR2 FQGTGA. The V and J ends lost 2 bases and 9 bases, in that order; junction bases with no gene match: 6. This CDR3 region has 15 residues. The CDR3 nucleotides are TGTGCCAGCAGCTTATTAGCGGGAGGGCACATTGAGCAGTTCTTC. Amino acid sequence: CASSLLAGGHIEQFF.